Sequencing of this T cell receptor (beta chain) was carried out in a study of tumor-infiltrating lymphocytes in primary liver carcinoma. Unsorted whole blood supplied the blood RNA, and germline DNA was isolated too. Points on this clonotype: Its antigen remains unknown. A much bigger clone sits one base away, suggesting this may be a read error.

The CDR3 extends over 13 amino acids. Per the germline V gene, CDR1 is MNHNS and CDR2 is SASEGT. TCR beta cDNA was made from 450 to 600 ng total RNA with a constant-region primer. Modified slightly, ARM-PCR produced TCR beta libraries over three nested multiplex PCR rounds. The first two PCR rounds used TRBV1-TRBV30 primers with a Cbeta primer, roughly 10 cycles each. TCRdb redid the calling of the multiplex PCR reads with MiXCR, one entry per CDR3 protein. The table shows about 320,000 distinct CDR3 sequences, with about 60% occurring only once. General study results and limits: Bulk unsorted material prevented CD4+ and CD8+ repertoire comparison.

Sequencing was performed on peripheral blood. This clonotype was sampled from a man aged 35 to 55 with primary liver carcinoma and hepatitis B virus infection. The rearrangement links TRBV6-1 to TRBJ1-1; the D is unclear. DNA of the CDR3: TGTGCCACTAGACCCGGAGATGGCACTGAAGCTCTCTTT. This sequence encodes CATRPGDGTEALF.